A selection of T cell receptor beta chains follows, all from one sample in a study of blood T cells in healthy people across ages. Using its own MiXCR run on the 5' RACE reads, TCRdb lists one record per CDR3 protein. The data contain over 600,000 distinct CDR3 sequences, more than 35% of them singletons. Sequencing used blood. Source of these receptors: an older man in good health. The CDR3 runs from the conserved cysteine through the conserved F or W. The D gene is left open where the match is weak. Clone size is stated in some rows and not others, as once, few, many or a class when expanded.

TRBJ2-3 | TRBV7-2 | - | TRBD2 | TGTGCCAGCAGTTCAAGTCTAGCGGGCACAGATACGCAGTATTTT | CASSSSLAGTDTQYF
TRBJ2-6 | TRBV9 | - | TRBD1 | TGTGCCAGCAGCGTAGATGGGACAGTGAGCTCTGGGGCCAACGTCCTGACTTTC | CASSVDGTVSSGANVLTF
TRBJ1-1 | TRBV10-3 | - | - | TGTGCCATCAGTGACGGGGCTCGCATTGAAGCTTTCTTT | CAISDGARIEAFF
TRBJ2-1 | TRBV7-2 | - | TRBD1 | TGTGCCAGCAGCTTAGCGCTAAGGGTCAGGGGGAGCTACAATGGGCAGTTCTTC | CASSLALRVRGSYNGQFF
TRBJ2-5 | TRBV5-1 | - | - | TGCGCCAGCCGACGGGGGGCGTCGATATCGACCCAGTACTTC | CASRRGASISTQYF
TRBJ2-5 | TRBV7-9 | - | - | TGTGCCAGCAGCCCAGGGCACCAACAAGAGACCCAGTACTTC | CASSPGHQQETQYF
TRBJ1-4 | TRBV29-1 | few | TRBD1 | TGCAGCGTCCTGGGACAGGGGGCTTCTAATGAAAAACTGTTTTTT | CSVLGQGASNEKLFF
TRBJ2-1 | TRBV5-1 | - | - | TGCGCCAGCAGCTCCGGCCGGGGAGCGCTCCCCAATGAGCAGTTCTTC | CASSSGRGALPNEQFF
TRBJ2-1 | TRBV7-3 | many | TRBD2 | TGTGCCAGCAGCCATGTCGAGGGTAGCGGGAGGGTTGAGCAGTTCTTC | CASSHVEGSGRVEQFF
TRBJ2-4 | TRBV20-1 | - | TRBD2 | TGCAGTGCTCTAGCGGGACCAAACATTCAGTACTTC | CSALAGPNIQYF
TRBJ2-3 | TRBV11-1 | - | TRBD2 | TGTGCCAGCAGCTTAGCGCTGGGGACTAGAATCGCAGATACGCAGTATTTT | CASSLALGTRIADTQYF
TRBJ2-3 | TRBV10-3 | few | - | TGTGCCATCAGTGTAAGGGGCAAGACAGATACGCAGTATTTT | CAISVRGKTDTQYF
TRBJ2-1 | TRBV28 | - | - | TGTGCCGCCTCGGGGGCAGGGGGGAGAAATGAGCAGTTCTTC | CAASGAGGRNEQFF
TRBJ1-2 | TRBV20-1 | - | - | TGCAGTGCTAGTGGGTCTCGACAGAACTATGGCTACACCTTC | CSASGSRQNYGYTF
TRBJ2-5 | TRBV20-1 | - | TRBD2 | TGCAGTGCTACCTTCGGGGGGGTTGGAGAGACCCAGTACTTC | CSATFGGVGETQYF
TRBJ2-1 | TRBV11-2 | - | TRBD1 | TGTGCCAGCAGCGCGGGACAGGGTACACGGGTCGGGTTCTTC | CASSAGQGTRVGFF
TRBJ2-5 | TRBV4-2 | once | - | TGTGCCAGCAGCCAAGGGGCCCTGGGAATGAGCGCCCAGTACTTC | CASSQGALGMSAQYF
TRBJ2-7 | TRBV28 | - | TRBD2 | TGTGCCAGCAGTTTATTCACTAGCGGGAGGAACGAGCAGTACTTC | CASSLFTSGRNEQYF
TRBJ1-4 | TRBV11-2 | - | - | TGTGCCAGCAGCCAAACCCGCACTAATGAAAAACTGTTTTTT | CASSQTRTNEKLFF
TRBJ2-1 | TRBV27 | - | TRBD2 | TGTGCCAGCAGTTTCGAACTAGCGGGAGCCTACAATGAGCAGTTCTTC | CASSFELAGAYNEQFF
TRBJ2-3 | TRBV12-3/TRBV12-4 | - | - | TGTGCCAGCAGTTCCCCTAGCGAGGGGAACACAGATGCGGAGTATTTT | CASSSPSEGNTDAEYF
TRBJ2-5 | TRBV29-1 | - | TRBD2 | TGCAGCGTTGAAGGACTAGCGGCAAACAATGAGCAGTACTTC | CSVEGLAANNEQYF
TRBJ2-7 | TRBV12-3/TRBV12-4 | few | - | TGTGCCAGCAGTTTTAAACGGGAACCATCTCCCTACGAGCAGTACTTC | CASSFKREPSPYEQYF
TRBJ2-3 | TRBV7-3 | few | TRBD2 | TGTGCCAGCAGTCCAGCCCCTAGCGGGAGAAGGACAGATACGCAGTATTTT | CASSPAPSGRRTDTQYF
TRBJ2-7 | TRBV6-5 | - | - | TGTGCCAGCAGTCTCTTGAGGGGCGCCTACGAGCAGTACTTC | CASSLLRGAYEQYF
TRBJ2-7 | TRBV6-1 | - | TRBD2 | TGTGCCAGCAGGGAGGGGACTAACTACGAGCAGTACTTC | CASREGTNYEQYF
TRBJ2-1 | TRBV15 | - | - | TGTGCCACCAGCAGGGGAGACGAAACTGAGCAGTTCTTC | CATSRGDETEQFF
TRBJ2-5 | TRBV21-1 | many | - | TGTGCCAGGGGGGGTCTTGAGACCCAGTACTTC | CARGGLETQYF
TRBJ2-3 | TRBV30 | - | - | TGTGCCTGGAGTGTAGGTGGGGCAACAGATACGCAGTATTTT | CAWSVGGATDTQYF
TRBJ2-5 | TRBV27 | once | - | TGTGCCAGCAGTAAATCGACACTCACGGTGCAGTACTTC | CASSKSTLTVQYF
TRBJ1-5 | TRBV7-2 | - | TRBD1 | TGTGCCAGCAGCCTTGGGACAGGGGAAAGTCAGCCCCAGCATTTT | CASSLGTGESQPQHF
TRBJ1-1 | TRBV20-1 | - | - | TGCAGTGCTAGAGAGGCCAGGACGAACACTGAAGCTTTCTTT | CSAREARTNTEAFF
TRBJ1-4 | TRBV29-1 | - | - | TGCAGCGTTGAAGAGGGGCCTGGTAATGAAAAACTGTTTTTT | CSVEEGPGNEKLFF
TRBJ2-1 | TRBV7-3 | - | - | TGTGCCAGCAGCCCCAGTCCCGAGTGGTCCTACAATGAGCAGTTCTTC | CASSPSPEWSYNEQFF
TRBJ2-7 | TRBV7-2 | - | TRBD1 | TGTGCCAGCAGCTTAGGGACAGGGGAATACGAGCAGTACTTC | CASSLGTGEYEQYF
TRBJ2-7 | TRBV5-1 | many | TRBD1 | TGCGCCAGCAGCCTACAAGACAGGGGCAGCGAGCAGTACTTC | CASSLQDRGSEQYF
TRBJ2-3 | TRBV20-1 | many | TRBD2 | TGCAGTGCTAGGCCGTCCGTTCTCCTAGCGGGAGAGGTGACAGATACGCAGTATTTT | CSARPSVLLAGEVTDTQYF
TRBJ2-1 | TRBV28 | - | TRBD2 | TGTGCCAGCAGGCAAGCGGGAGCCACGGGAAATGAGCAGTTCTTC | CASRQAGATGNEQFF
TRBJ2-6 | TRBV12-3/TRBV12-4 | few | TRBD1 | TGTGCCAGCAAAGCAGAGAGGGGGCTTGGGGCCAACGTCCTGACTTTC | CASKAERGLGANVLTF
TRBJ2-7 | TRBV4-2 | few | - | TGTGCCAGCAGCCAAGATGACGGGTCCTACGAGCAGTACTTC | CASSQDDGSYEQYF
TRBJ2-3 | TRBV9 | few | - | TGTGCCAGCAGCGTTGGGGACACGACTAGCACAGATACGCAGTATTTT | CASSVGDTTSTDTQYF
TRBJ2-1 | TRBV3-1 | - | TRBD2 | TGTGCCAGCAGCCGACTAGCTGCCCACAATGAGCAGTTCTTC | CASSRLAAHNEQFF
TRBJ2-5 | TRBV9 | - | TRBD1 | TGTGCCAGCAGCGATGGACAGGGTGTGGAGACCCAGTACTTC | CASSDGQGVETQYF
TRBJ2-5 | TRBV29-1 | - | TRBD1 | TGCAGCGTAGCAACAGGGGGCGGGCAAGAGACCCAGTACTTC | CSVATGGGQETQYF
TRBJ1-5 | TRBV20-1 | many | - | TGCAGTGCTAGATACGGCGAGCAGCCCCAGCATTTT | CSARYGEQPQHF
TRBJ2-3 | TRBV27 | - | TRBD2 | TGTGCCAGCAGTTTATCGGGACTAGCGGGGAGCACAGATACGCAGTATTTT | CASSLSGLAGSTDTQYF
TRBJ2-1 | TRBV28 | - | TRBD2 | TGTGCCAGCAGTTTGGGAGGACTAGCGGGCTCCTACAATGAGCAGTTCTTC | CASSLGGLAGSYNEQFF
TRBJ1-4 | TRBV4-3 | few | - | TGCGCCAGCAGCCCCCGGGCAGCGGCAGCAACTAATGAAAAACTGTTTTTT | CASSPRAAAATNEKLFF
TRBJ1-2 | TRBV27 | - | TRBD1 | TGTGCCAGCAGCCAATCCGCCAGGGGGGAAATAGGCTACACCTTC | CASSQSARGEIGYTF
TRBJ2-7 | TRBV3-1 | - | - | TGTGCCAGCAGCCAAGATCTCGGGGCGAGGGCCTACGAGCAGTACTTC | CASSQDLGARAYEQYF
TRBJ2-7 | TRBV29-1 | - | - | TGCGGCGTTGTAAGGAGCTCCTACGAGCAGTACTTC | CGVVRSSYEQYF